The table lists the clone carrying this T cell receptor (beta chain) with a few counts. Antigen: not known. What was sequenced were expressed TCRB transcripts, since all of the isolated RNA had been reverse transcribed. Mean read depth for naive, central memory and regulatory T cell samples was several million reads. Data came from immunoSEQ multiplex PCR; TCRdb stores just in-frame clones and leaves some out. The table has a few hundred thousand clones, approximately 15% seen once. The germline gives CDR1 SGHNT, CDR2 YYREEE (reference sequence). This CDR3 region has 15 residues. V was pared by 3 bases and J by 3 bases, with 8 bases of the junction left unmatched. The data belong to a study of beta chain features in type 1 diabetes. Study findings and constraints: Within the patient group, naive, central memory and Treg TCRB repertoires appeared more similar to each other than within healthy donors. All four CD4+ subsets from Type 1 diabetes patients carried moderately but significantly shorter TCRB CDR3s. Fewer insertions but more deletions were seen at VDJ junctions in type 1 diabetes patients.

The chain combines TRBV5-4 with TRBJ1-2, with TRBD1 matching 7 bases. The sample comprised naive CD4+ T cells from blood. The receptor was isolated from a man aged 25 to 45 in good health. This CDR3 reads CASSSRTGGYYGYTF. In DNA, the CDR3 is TGTGCCAGCAGCTCCCGGACAGGCGGTTACTATGGCTACACCTTC.